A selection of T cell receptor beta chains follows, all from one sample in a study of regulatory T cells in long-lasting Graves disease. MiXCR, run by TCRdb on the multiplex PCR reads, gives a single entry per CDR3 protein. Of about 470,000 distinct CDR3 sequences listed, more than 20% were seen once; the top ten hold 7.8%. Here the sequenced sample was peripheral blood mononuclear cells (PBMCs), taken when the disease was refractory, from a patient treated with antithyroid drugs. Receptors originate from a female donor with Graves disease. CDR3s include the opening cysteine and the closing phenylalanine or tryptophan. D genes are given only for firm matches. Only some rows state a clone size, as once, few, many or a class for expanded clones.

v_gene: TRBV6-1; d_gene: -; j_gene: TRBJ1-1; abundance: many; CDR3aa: CASAWGGSNTEAFF; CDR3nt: TGTGCCAGCGCCTGGGGAGGGTCGAACACTGAAGCTTTCTTT
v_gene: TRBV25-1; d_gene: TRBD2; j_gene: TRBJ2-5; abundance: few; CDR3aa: CASSEVGRLAGVRETQYF; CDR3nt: TGTGCCAGCAGTGAAGTTGGGAGACTAGCGGGAGTAAGGGAGACCCAGTACTTC
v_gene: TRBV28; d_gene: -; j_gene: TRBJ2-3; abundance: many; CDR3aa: CASSSRDGADTQYF; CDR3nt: TGTGCCAGCAGTTCCAGGGATGGGGCAGATACGCAGTATTTT
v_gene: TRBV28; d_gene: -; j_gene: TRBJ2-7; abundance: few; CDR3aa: CASIQPGTYEQYF; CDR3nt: TGTGCCAGCATCCAGCCTGGGACCTACGAGCAGTACTTC
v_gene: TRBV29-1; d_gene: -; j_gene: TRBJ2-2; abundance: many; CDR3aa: CSVDNRGTGELFF; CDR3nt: TGCAGCGTGGACAATCGCGGCACCGGGGAGCTGTTTTTT
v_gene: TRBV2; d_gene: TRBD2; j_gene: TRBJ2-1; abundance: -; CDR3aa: CASSERAGGVLNEQFF; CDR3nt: TGTGCCAGCAGTGAAAGGGCGGGGGGGGTTTTGAATGAGCAGTTCTTC
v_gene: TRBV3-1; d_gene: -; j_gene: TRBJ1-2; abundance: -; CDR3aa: CASSQDPGKSTDYGYTF; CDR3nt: TGTGCCAGCAGCCAAGACCCCGGGAAGTCGACAGACTATGGCTACACCTTC
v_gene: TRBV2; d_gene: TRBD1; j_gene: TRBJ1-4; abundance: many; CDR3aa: CASSEVGQENEKLFF; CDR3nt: TGTGCCAGCAGTGAAGTGGGACAGGAGAATGAAAAACTGTTTTTT
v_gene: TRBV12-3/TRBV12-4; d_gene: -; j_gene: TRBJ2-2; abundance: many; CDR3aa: CASSLLAGAGELFF; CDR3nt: TGTGCCAGCAGTTTACTAGCAGGGGCCGGGGAGCTGTTTTTT
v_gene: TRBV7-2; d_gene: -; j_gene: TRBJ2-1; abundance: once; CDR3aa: CASSLGTVIDEQFF; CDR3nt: TGTGCCAGCAGCCTCGGGACGGTCATCGATGAGCAGTTCTTC
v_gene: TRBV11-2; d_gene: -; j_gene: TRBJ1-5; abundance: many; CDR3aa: CASSLEAASNQPQHF; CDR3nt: TGTGCCAGCAGCTTAGAAGCAGCGAGCAATCAGCCCCAGCATTTT
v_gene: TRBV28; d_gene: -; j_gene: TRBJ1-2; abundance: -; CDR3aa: CASSTTVEHGYTF; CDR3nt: TGTGCCAGCAGTACCACGGTTGAACATGGCTACACCTTC
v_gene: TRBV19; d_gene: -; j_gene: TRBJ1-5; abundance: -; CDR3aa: CASSIVISAASVQPQHF; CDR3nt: TGTGCCAGTAGTATAGTAATTTCGGCAGCGTCGGTCCAGCCCCAGCATTTT
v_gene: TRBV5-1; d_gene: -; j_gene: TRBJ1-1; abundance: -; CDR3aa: CASSLVTQGPGGATEAFF; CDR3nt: TGCGCCAGCAGCTTGGTTACACAGGGCCCGGGGGGGGCCACTGAAGCTTTCTTT
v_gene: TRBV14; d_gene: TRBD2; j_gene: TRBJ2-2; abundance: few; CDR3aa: CASSPSLAGVTGELFF; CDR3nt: TGTGCCAGCAGCCCCTCTCTAGCGGGAGTCACCGGGGAGCTGTTTTTT
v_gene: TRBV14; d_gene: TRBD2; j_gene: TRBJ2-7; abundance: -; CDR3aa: CASSQGSVVAGIYEQYF; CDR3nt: TGTGCCAGCAGCCAAGGGAGTGTAGTAGCGGGAATCTACGAGCAGTACTTC
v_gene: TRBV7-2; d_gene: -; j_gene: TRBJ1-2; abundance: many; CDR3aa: CASSYKQGAYGYTF; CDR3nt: TGTGCCAGCAGCTATAAACAGGGCGCCTATGGCTACACCTTC
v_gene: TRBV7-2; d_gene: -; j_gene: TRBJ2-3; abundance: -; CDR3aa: CASSFYRETDTQYF; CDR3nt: TGTGCCAGCAGCTTCTACCGGGAAACAGATACGCAGTATTTT
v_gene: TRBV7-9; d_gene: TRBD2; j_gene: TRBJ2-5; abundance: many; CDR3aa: CASSLSSGAYQETQYF; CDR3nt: TGTGCCAGCAGCTTATCTAGCGGGGCGTACCAAGAGACCCAGTACTTC
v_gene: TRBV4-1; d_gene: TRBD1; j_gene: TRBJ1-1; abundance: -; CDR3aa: CASSTTGQGDEAFF; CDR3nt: TGCGCCAGCAGTACGACGGGACAGGGGGATGAAGCTTTCTTT
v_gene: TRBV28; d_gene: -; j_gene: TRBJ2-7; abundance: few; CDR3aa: CASQEGTYEQYF; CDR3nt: TGTGCCAGTCAAGAGGGGACCTACGAGCAGTACTTC
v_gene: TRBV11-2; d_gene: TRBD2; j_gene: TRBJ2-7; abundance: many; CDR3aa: CASSSPTSGRSSEQYF; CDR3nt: TGTGCCAGCAGCTCCCCGACTAGCGGGAGGTCAAGCGAGCAGTACTTC
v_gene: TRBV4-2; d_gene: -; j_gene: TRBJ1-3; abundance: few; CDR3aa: CASSQDPSGNTIYF; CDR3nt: TGTGCCAGCAGCCAAGATCCATCGGGAAACACCATATATTTT
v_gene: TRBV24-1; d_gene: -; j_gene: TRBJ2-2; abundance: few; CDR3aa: CATDWGTGELFF; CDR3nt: TGTGCCACCGACTGGGGGACCGGGGAGCTGTTTTTT
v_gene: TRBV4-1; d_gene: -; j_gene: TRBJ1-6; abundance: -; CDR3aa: CASSQDWVSPLHF; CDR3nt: TGCGCCAGCAGCCAAGACTGGGTTTCACCCCTCCACTTT
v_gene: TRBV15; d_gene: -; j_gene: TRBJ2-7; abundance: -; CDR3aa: CATSPGSFDEQYF; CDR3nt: TGTGCCACCAGTCCGGGGTCTTTTGATGAGCAGTACTTC
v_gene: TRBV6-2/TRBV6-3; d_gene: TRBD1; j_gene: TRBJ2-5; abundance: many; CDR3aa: CASSSLQGHGTQYF; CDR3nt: TGTGCCAGCAGTTCCTTACAGGGGCATGGGACCCAGTACTTC
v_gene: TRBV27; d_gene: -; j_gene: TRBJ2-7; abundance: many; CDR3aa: CASSLAADKPYEQYF; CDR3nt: TGTGCCAGCAGTTTGGCGGCAGACAAACCCTACGAGCAGTACTTC
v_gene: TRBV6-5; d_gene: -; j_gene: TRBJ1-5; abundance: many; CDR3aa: CASSYSNPGAKNQPQHF; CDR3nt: TGTGCCAGCAGTTACTCGAATCCAGGGGCGAAGAATCAGCCCCAGCATTTT
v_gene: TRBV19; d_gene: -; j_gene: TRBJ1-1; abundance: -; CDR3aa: CASSMGENTEAFF; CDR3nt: TGTGCCAGTAGTATGGGCGAGAACACTGAAGCTTTCTTT
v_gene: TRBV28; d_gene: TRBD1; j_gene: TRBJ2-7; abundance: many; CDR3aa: CASRTGDRSKYEQYF; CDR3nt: TGTGCCAGCAGAACCGGGGACAGGTCAAAGTACGAGCAGTACTTC
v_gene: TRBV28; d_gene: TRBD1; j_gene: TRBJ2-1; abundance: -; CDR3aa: CASSLRGPLTSKVGEQFF; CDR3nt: TGTGCCAGCAGTTTGAGGGGGCCCCTCACGTCTAAAGTCGGTGAGCAGTTCTTC
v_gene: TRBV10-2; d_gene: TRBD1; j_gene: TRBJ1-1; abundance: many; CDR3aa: CASRPGGTGDTEAFF; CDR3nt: TGCGCCAGCAGACCAGGGGGAACGGGTGACACTGAAGCTTTCTTT
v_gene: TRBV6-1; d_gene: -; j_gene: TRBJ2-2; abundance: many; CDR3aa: CASRPLGGELFF; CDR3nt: TGTGCCAGCCGGCCGCTGGGGGGGGAGCTGTTTTTT
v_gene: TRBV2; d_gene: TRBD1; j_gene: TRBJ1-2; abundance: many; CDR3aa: CASSRDRVVFSNYGYTF; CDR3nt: TGTGCCAGCAGCCGGGACAGGGTCGTGTTTTCCAACTATGGCTACACCTTC
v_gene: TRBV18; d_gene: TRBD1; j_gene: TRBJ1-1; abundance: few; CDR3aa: CASSPAPGGATEAFF; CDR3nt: TGTGCCAGCTCACCAGCCCCAGGGGGTGCCACTGAAGCTTTCTTT
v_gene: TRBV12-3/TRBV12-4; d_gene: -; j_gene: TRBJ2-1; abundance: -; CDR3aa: CASSLRPGNEQFF; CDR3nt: TGTGCCAGCAGTCTCCGACCGGGCAATGAGCAGTTCTTC
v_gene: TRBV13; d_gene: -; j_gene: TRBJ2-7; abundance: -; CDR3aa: CASSLSLLEQYF; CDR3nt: TGTGCCAGCAGCTTAAGTTTGCTCGAGCAGTACTTC
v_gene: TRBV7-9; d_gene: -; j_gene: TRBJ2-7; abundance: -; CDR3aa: CASSFGLLEQYF; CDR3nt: TGTGCCAGCAGCTTCGGCCTCCTGGAGCAGTACTTC
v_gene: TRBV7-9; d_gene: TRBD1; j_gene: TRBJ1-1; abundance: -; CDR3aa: CASSLATRQGNTEAFF; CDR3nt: TGTGCCAGCAGCTTGGCTACAAGACAGGGGAACACTGAAGCTTTCTTT
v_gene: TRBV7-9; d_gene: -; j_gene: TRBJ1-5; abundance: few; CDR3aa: CASSQDGGNQPQHF; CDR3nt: TGTGCCAGCAGCCAGGACGGGGGGAATCAGCCCCAGCATTTT
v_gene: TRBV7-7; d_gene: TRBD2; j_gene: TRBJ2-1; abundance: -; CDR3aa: CASSLFRVGGTSPNEQFF; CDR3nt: TGTGCTAGCAGCTTATTCCGCGTGGGGGGGACTAGTCCCAATGAGCAGTTCTTC
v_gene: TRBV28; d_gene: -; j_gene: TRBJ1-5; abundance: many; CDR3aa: CASSFRQAGNQPQHF; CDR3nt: TGTGCCAGCAGTTTCCGACAGGCGGGCAATCAGCCCCAGCATTTT
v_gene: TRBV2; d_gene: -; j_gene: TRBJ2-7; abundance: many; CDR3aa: CASQGAYYEQYF; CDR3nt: TGTGCCAGCCAGGGAGCTTACTACGAGCAGTACTTC
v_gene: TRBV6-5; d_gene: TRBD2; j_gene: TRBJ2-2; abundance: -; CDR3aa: CASSYGGSSSGELFF; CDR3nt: TGTGCCAGCAGTTACGGCGGGAGCAGTTCCGGGGAGCTGTTTTTT
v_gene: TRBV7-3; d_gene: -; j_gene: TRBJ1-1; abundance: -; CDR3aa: CASSEAGYTEAFF; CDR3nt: TGTGCCAGCAGCGAAGCAGGGTACACTGAAGCTTTCTTT
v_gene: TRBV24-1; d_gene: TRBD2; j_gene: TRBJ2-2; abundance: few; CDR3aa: CATSDLLAGSGELFF; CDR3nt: TGTGCCACCAGTGACCTACTAGCGGGGTCCGGGGAGCTGTTTTTT
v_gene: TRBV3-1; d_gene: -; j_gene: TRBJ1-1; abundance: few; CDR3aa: CASSQAGSTEAFF; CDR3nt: TGTGCCAGCAGCCAGGCCGGGAGCACTGAAGCTTTCTTT
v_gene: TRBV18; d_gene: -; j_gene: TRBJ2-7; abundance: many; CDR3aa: CASSPGEGSYEQYF; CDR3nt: TGTGCCAGCTCACCGGGAGAAGGGTCCTACGAGCAGTACTTC
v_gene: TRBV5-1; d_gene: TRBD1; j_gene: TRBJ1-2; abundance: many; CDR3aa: CASSLTGTGRDGYTF; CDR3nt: TGCGCCAGCAGCTTAACCGGGACAGGGAGAGATGGCTACACCTTC
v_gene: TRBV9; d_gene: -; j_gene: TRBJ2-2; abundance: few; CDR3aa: CASSRAQGNTGELFF; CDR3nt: TGTGCCAGCAGCCGCGCGCAGGGAAACACCGGGGAGCTGTTTTTT
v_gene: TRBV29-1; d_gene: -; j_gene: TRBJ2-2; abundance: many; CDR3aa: CSAPTNHGELFF; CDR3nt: TGCAGCGCTCCAACCAACCACGGGGAGCTGTTTTTT
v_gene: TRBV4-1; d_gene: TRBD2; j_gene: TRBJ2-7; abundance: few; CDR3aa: CASSHGGSGYEQYF; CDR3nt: TGCGCCAGCAGCCATGGCGGGAGTGGTTACGAGCAGTACTTC
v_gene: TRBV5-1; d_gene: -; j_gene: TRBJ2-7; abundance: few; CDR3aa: CASSLWFRSRYEQYF; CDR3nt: TGCGCCAGCAGCTTGTGGTTTCGATCCAGATACGAGCAGTACTTC
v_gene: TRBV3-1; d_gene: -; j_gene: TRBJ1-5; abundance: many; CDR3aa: CASSQVGSNQPQHF; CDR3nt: TGTGCCAGCAGCCAAGTGGGAAGCAATCAGCCCCAGCATTTT
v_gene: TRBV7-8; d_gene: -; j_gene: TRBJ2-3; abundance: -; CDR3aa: CASSQPEGTRTDTQYF; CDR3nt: TGTGCCAGCAGCCAACCAGAGGGAACAAGGACAGATACGCAGTATTTT
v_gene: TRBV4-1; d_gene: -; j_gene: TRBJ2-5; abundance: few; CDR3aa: CASSQGGGQETQYF; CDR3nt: TGCGCCAGCAGCCAGGGAGGCGGACAAGAGACCCAGTACTTC
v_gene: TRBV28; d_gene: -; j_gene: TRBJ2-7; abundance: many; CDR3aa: CASTSGIWGQEIYEQYF; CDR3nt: TGTGCCAGCACCTCCGGAATTTGGGGGCAGGAGATCTACGAGCAGTACTTC
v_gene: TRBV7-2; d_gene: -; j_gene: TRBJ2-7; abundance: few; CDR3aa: CASSLTPSDSYEQYF; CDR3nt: TGTGCCAGCAGCTTAACCCCTAGCGACTCCTACGAGCAGTACTTC
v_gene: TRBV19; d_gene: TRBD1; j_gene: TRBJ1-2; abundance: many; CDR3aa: CATALRDSLSYGYTF; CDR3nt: TGTGCCACCGCCCTCCGGGACAGCCTTTCCTATGGCTACACCTTC